This TCR beta chain was retrieved from a study of cytomegalovirus exposure and HLA in healthy donors. This CDR3 contains 15 residues. V was pared by 0 bases and J by 5 bases, with 11 bases between. Germline assignment: CDR1 LNHDA and CDR2 SQIVND (reference sequence). Whole-study results and caveats: An observed cluster of highly shared sequence variants was recorded as a likely sequencing artifact. Highest at DRB1 and lowest at HLA-C, TCR association rates differed among HLA loci in a later analysis. Productive rates of about 87% or about 30% were seen for most TCR beta V segments in an earlier analysis. Later on, analysis showed that most CMV-associated TCR beta chains appeared to be HLA-restricted.

Regarding this clone: As yet, its antigen is unknown.

60 Vbeta and 13 Jbeta primers were used in PCR. Sequencing used immunoSEQ multiplex PCR; TCRdb keeps in-frame clones, though not all of them. Of 55,000 to 65,000 clones in the sample, about 72% were seen once. The TCR was taken from a woman in her thirties or forties in good health and CMV-seropositive. Source material: PBMCs. This chain links TRBV19 with TRBJ1-5; tentatively, D is TRBD1 (6 bases). CDR3 sequence: CASSIDPGVDQPQHF. Here the CDR3 DNA reads TGTGCCAGTAGTATAGATCCAGGGGTCGATCAGCCCCAGCATTTT.